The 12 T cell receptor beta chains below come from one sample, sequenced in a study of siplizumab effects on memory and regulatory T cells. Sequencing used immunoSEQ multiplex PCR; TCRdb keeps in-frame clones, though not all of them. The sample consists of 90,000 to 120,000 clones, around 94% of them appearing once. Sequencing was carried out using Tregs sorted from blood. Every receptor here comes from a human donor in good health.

For the CDR3, the DNA is TGTGCCAGCAGTGAACTAAGAGTCAACACCGGGGAGCTGTTTTTT. Encoded protein: CASSELRVNTGELFF. The rearrangement links TRBV6-1 to TRBJ2-2; no reliable D call. The CDR3 covers 15 residues. From germline, CDR1 is MNHNS and CDR2 SASEGT. Trimming cost V 2 bases and J 2 bases, with 9 bases left between them.

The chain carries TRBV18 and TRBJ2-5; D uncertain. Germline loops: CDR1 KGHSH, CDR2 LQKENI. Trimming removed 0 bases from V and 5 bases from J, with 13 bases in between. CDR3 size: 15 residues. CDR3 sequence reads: CASSPPVARRETQYF. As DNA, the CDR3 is TGTGCCAGCTCACCACCCGTCGCCCGCCGGGAGACCCAGTACTTC. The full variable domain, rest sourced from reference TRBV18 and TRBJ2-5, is NAGVMQNPRHLVRRRGQEARLRCSPMKGHSHVYWYRQLPEEGLKFMVYLQKENIIDESGMPKERFSAEFPKEGPSILRIQQVVRGDSAAYFCASSPPVARRETQYFGPGTRLLVL.

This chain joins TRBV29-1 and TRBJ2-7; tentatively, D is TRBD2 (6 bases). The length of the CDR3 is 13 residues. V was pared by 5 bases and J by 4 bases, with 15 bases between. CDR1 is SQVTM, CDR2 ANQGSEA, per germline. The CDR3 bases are TGCAGCGTTTGTCGCGGGATGGGGTACGAGCAGTACTTC. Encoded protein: CSVCRGMGYEQYF.

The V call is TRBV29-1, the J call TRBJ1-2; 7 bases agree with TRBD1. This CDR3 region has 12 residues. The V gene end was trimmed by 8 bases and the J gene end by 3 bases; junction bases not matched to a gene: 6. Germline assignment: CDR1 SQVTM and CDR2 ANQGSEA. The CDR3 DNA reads TGCAGCACCCGGACAGGACACTATGGCTACACCTTC. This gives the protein CSTRTGHYGYTF. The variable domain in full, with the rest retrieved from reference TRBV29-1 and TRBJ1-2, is SAVISQKPSRDICQRGTSLTIQCQVDSQVTMMFWYRQQPGQSLTLIATANQGSEATYESGFVIDKFPISRPNLTFSTLTVSNMSPEDSSIYLCSTRTGHYGYTFGSGTRLTVV.

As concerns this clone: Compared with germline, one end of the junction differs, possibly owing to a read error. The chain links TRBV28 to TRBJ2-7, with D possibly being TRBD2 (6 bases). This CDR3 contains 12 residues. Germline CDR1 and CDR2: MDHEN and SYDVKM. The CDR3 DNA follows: TGTGCCAGCAGTTTGGGGACTCAAGGGAGGAGGTTC. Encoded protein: CASSLGTQGRRF.

DNA for the CDR3: TGTGCCAGCAGGATTACAGGGTTGAGAACTGAAGCTTTCTTT. Protein product: CASRITGLRTEAFF. The chain links TRBV6-6 to TRBJ1-1, with TRBD1 as a possible D gene (6 bases). The CDR3 extends over 14 amino acids. With 6 bases removed from V and 5 bases from J, the gap between germline ends came to 16 bases. Germline V gene lookup returns CDR1 MNHNY and CDR2 SVGAGI (reference sequence).

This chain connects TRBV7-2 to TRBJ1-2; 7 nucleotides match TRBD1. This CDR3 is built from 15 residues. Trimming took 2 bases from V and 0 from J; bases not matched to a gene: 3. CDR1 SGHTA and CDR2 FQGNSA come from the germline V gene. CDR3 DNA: TGTGCCAGCAGCTTAAAAAGGGGGCCTAACTATGGCTACACCTTC. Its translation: CASSLKRGPNYGYTF.

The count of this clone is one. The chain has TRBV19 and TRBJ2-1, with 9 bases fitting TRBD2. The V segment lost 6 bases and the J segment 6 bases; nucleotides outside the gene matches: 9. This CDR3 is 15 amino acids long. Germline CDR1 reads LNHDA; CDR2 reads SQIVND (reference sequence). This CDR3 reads CASSVREGFINEQFF. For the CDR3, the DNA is TGTGCCAGTAGCGTGCGGGAGGGATTTATCAATGAGCAGTTCTTC.

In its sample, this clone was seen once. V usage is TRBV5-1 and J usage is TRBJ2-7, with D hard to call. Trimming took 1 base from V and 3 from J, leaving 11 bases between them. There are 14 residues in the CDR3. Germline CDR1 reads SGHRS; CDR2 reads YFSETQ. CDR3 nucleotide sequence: TGCGCCAGCAGCTTGTTAGGAGCCGACTACGAGCAGTACTTC. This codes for CASSLLGADYEQYF.

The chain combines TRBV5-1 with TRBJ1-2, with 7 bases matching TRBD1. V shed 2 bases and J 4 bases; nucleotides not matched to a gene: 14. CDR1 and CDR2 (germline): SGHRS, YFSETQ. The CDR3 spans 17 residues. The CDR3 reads CASSLNHGTVQLYGYTF. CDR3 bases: TGCGCCAGCAGCTTAAACCACGGGACAGTCCAACTCTATGGCTACACCTTC. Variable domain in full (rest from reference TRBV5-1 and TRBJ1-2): KAGVTQTPRYLIKTRGQQVTLSCSPISGHRSVSWYQQTPGQGLQFLFEYFSETQRNKGNFPGRFSGRQFSNSRSEMNVSTLELGDSALYLCASSLNHGTVQLYGYTFGSGTRLTVV.

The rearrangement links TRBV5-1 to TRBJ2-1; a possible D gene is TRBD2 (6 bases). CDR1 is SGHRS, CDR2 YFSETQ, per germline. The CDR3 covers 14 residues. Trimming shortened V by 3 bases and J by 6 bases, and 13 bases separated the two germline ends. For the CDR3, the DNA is TGCGCCAGCAGCTCCGGGACTTTTATCAATGAGCAGTTCTTC. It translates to CASSSGTFINEQFF.

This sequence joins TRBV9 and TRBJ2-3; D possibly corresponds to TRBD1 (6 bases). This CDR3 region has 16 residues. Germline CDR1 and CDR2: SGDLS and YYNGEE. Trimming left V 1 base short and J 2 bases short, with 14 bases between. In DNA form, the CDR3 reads TGTGCCAGCAGCGTAAGGGGGTTAACTTACACAGATACGCAGTATTTT. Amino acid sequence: CASSVRGLTYTDTQYF.